The T cell receptor beta chain under discussion was sequenced for a study of metastatic and nonmetastatic thyroid tumors. Overall study: Malignant thyroid and benign thyroid patients provided blood and tumor or nodule tissue whose repertoires were compared.

In this sample, this clone is medium-sized (0.01 to 0.1%). TCRdb re-processed the PCR reads through MiXCR. The data hold under 5,000 clones, with roughly 21% observed a single time. Not a single patient had been given any form of treatment at any point before undergoing thyroid surgery. This TCR was sampled from a male donor with papillary thyroid cancer or a benign thyroid nodule (not recorded which). Some clones in this sample may be carry-over from other donors' samples. The sequencing sample was made of tumor tissue.

The CDR3 is CASSWDQETQYF. CDR3 nucleotide sequence: TGCGCCAGCAGCTGGGACCAAGAGACCCAGTACTTC. The rearrangement joins TRBV5-1 to TRBJ2-5; D is unresolved. The germline V and J ends were trimmed by 3 bases and 0 bases, with 3 bases remaining between them. CDR3 length: 12 residues. Germline assignment: CDR1 SGHRS and CDR2 YFSETQ.